This T cell receptor (beta chain) was obtained from a study of spatial heterogeneity in lung cancer. As regards this clonotype: Possible read error: a much larger clone is one base away.

The sample's time point: sample taken at primary tumor resection. Material for sequencing was whole RNA from tumor, nontumor lung or frozen PBMC, left unsorted. Patients with untreated early-stage non-small cell lung cancer, numbering roughly 69, were the donors. Every TCR cDNA molecule carried a tag that served as a unique molecular identifier. TCRdb used MiXCR to reprocess the 5' RACE reads, holding one entry per CDR3 protein. The sample lists roughly 20,000 distinct CDR3 sequences, around 4.6% seen once, with 7.4% in the top ten. CDR3 size: 14 residues. From germline, CDR1 is LNHNV and CDR2 YYDKDF (reference sequence).

The sequencing used PBMCs, collected at surgery. The chain recombines TRBV15 with TRBJ1-1; 9 nucleotides agree with TRBD1. This TCR derives from a male donor with early-stage non-small cell lung cancer. The CDR3 region is CATSRRTGDTGAFF. The CDR3 bases are TGTGCCACCAGCAGGAGGACAGGGGACACTGGAGCTTTCTTT.